These 8 T cell receptor beta chains were all obtained from the same sample, sequenced in a study of T cell changes during pregnancy in multiple sclerosis. Here immunoSEQ multiplex PCR was the method, and the copy in TCRdb shows in-frame clones only, minus some. The sample lists 36,000 or so clones; 89% were seen once. Sequences were derived from CD8+ T cells from peripheral blood mononuclear cells, sampled in the third trimester of pregnancy. The receptors were sampled from a female donor with multiple sclerosis, enrolled in a pregnancy study.

This rearrangement joins TRBV7-6 to TRBJ2-2; no clear D. Germline V gene data show CDR1 as SGHVS and CDR2 as FNYEAQ. Trimming took off 5 bases at V and 6 bases at J, with 19 bases between the two ends. This CDR3 region has 16 residues. The chain's CDR3 is CASSPSLRQAAGELFF. CDR3 sequence (DNA): TGTGCCAGCAGCCCTTCATTAAGACAAGCCGCCGGGGAGCTGTTTTTT.

This chain connects TRBV27 to TRBJ1-5; D is ambiguous. Germline-derived CDR1 and CDR2 are MNHEY and SMNVEV (reference sequence). V gave up 8 bases and J gave up 4 bases, with 15 bases separating them. The CDR3 is 14 residues long. The chain's CDR3 is CASGETVGNQPQHF. CDR3 sequence (DNA): TGTGCCAGCGGGGAGACGGTCGGGAATCAGCCCCAGCATTTT.

This clone is a singleton in its sample. The chain has TRBV5-4 and TRBJ2-7; possibly TRBD1 for D (7 bases). The germline V and J ends were trimmed by 2 bases and 3 bases, with 12 bases remaining between them. CDR3 length: 14 residues. Germline CDR1 reads SGHNT; CDR2 reads YYREEE (reference sequence). The CDR3 loop is CASSFAGTDYEQYF. The DNA for the CDR3 is TGTGCCAGCAGCTTCGCGGGGACAGACTACGAGCAGTACTTC.

This sequence joins TRBV7-9 and TRBJ2-1; 7 bases line up with TRBD1. CDR1 is SEHNR, CDR2 FQNEAQ, per germline (reference sequence). CDR3 length equals 14 residues. V shed 2 bases and J 6 bases; nucleotides not matched to a gene: 4. This CDR3 is CASSLMTGTNEQFF. DNA for the CDR3: TGTGCCAGCAGCTTAATGACAGGGACCAATGAGCAGTTCTTC.

The chain recombines TRBV9 with TRBJ2-7; 10 bases are a match to TRBD1. Germline CDR1 and CDR2: SGDLS and YYNGEE. The CDR3 has 14 residues. V dropped 2 bases and J dropped 2; count of bases not matched to a gene: 1. The CDR3 is CASSVGQGTYEQYF. In nucleotides, the CDR3 is TGTGCCAGCAGCGTGGGACAGGGGACCTACGAGCAGTACTTC. The full variable domain, completed using reference TRBV9 and TRBJ2-7, is DSGVTQTPKHLITATGQRVTLRCSPRSGDLSVYWYQQSLDQGLQFLIQYYNGEERAKGNILERFSAQQFPDLHSELNLSSLELGDSALYFCASSVGQGTYEQYFGPGTRLTVT.

This chain links TRBV7-9 with TRBJ1-5, with D possibly being TRBD1 (5 bases). Germline CDR1 is SEHNR and CDR2 is FQNEAQ (reference sequence). The V end lost 5 bases, the J end lost 7 bases, and 12 bases lay between the germline ends. The CDR3 is 13 amino acids. The DNA for the CDR3 is TGTGCCAGCAGCCAAGACAGATTGCAGCCCCAGCATTTT. Translated, it gives CASSQDRLQPQHF. Full variable domain (remainder filled in from reference TRBV7-9 and TRBJ1-5): DTGVSQNPRHKITKRGQNVTFRCDPISEHNRLYWYRQTLGQGPEFLTYFQNEAQLEKSRLLSDRFSAERPKGSFSTLEIQRTEQGDSAMYLCASSQDRLQPQHFGDGTRLSIL.

This clone appeared once. The chain couples TRBV5-6 to TRBJ1-5; 7 nucleotides match TRBD1. V gave up 4 bases and J gave up 9 bases; unmatched junction bases: 4. CDR3 length: 12 amino acids. Germline assignment: CDR1 SGHDT and CDR2 YYEEEE. As DNA, the CDR3 is TGTGCCAGCAGCCCACGGACAGGGCCCCAGCATTTT. Translation gives CASSPRTGPQHF. Based on the CDR3 plus reference TRBV5-6 and TRBJ1-5, the full variable domain is DAGVTQSPTHLIKTRGQQVTLRCSPKSGHDTVSWYQQALGQGPQFIFQYYEEEERQRGNFPDRFSGHQFPNYSSELNVNALLLGDSALYLCASSPRTGPQHFGDGTRLSIL.

This chain links TRBV7-6 with TRBJ1-1, with D unresolved. V lost 6 bases, J lost 0 bases, and 14 bases lay in between. Per germline, CDR1 SGHVS and CDR2 FNYEAQ. The CDR3 runs to 15 residues. DNA of the CDR3: TGTGCCAGCAGTCCGCCCGGGGAATTGAACACTGAAGCTTTCTTT. This gives the protein CASSPPGELNTEAFF.